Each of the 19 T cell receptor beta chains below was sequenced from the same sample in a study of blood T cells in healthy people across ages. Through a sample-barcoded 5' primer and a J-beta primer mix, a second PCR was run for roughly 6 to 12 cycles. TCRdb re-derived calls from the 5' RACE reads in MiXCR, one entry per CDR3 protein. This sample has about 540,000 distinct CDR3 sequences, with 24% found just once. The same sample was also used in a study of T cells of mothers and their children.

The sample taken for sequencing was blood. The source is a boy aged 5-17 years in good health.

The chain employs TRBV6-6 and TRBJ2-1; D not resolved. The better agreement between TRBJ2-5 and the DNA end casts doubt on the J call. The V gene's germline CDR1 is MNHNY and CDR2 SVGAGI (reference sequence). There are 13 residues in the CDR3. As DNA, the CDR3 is TGTGCCAGCAGTTATGGCCCAAGAGAGACCCAGTACTTC. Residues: CASSYGPRETQYF.

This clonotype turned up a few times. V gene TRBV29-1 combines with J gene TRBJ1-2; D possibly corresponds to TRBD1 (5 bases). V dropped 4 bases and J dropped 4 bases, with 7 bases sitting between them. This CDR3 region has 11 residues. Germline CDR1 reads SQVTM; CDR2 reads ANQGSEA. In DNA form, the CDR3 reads TGCAGCGTTGGGCAGGGCTATGGCTACACCTTC. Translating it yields CSVGQGYGYTF.

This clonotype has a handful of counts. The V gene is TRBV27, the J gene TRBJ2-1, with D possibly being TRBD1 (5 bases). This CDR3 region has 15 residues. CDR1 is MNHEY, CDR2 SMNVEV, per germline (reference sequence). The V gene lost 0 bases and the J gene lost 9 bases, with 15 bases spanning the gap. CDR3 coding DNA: TGTGCCAGCAGTTTATCCCCATCAGGGATGGGTGAGCAGTTCTTC. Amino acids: CASSLSPSGMGEQFF.

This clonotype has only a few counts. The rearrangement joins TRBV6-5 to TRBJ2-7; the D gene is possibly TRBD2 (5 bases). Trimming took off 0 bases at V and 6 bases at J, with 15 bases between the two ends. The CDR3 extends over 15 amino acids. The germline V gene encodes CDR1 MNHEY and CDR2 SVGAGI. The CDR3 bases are TGTGCCAGCAGTTACTCTTCGGCAGCGGCCAGCGAGCAGTACTTC. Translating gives CASSYSSAAASEQYF.

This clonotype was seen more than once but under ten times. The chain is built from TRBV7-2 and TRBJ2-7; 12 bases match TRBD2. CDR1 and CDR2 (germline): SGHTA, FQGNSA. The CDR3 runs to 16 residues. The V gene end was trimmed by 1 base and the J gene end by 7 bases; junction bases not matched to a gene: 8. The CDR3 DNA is TGTGCCAGCAGCTTAGGTTCTAGCGGGAGGGCGGGAGAGCAGTACTTC. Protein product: CASSLGSSGRAGEQYF.

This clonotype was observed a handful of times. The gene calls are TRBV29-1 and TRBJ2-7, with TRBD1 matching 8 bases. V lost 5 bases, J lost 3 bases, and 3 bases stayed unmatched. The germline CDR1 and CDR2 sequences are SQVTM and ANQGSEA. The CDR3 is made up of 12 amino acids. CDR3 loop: CSVSGGGYEQYF. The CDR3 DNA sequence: TGCAGCGTTTCAGGGGGCGGCTACGAGCAGTACTTC.

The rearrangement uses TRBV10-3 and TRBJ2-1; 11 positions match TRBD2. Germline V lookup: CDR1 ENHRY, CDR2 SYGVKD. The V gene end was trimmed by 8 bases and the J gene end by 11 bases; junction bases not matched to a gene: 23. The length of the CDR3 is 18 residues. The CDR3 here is CAIRQGLAGGPYYMQQFF. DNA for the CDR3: TGTGCCATCCGGCAGGGGCTAGCGGGGGGCCCTTATTATATGCAGCAGTTCTTC.

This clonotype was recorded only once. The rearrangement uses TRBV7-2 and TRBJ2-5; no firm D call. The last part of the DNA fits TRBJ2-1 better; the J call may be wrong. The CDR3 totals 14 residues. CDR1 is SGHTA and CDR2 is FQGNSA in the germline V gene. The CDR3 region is CASSLESEANEQFF. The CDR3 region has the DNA TGTGCCAGCAGCTTAGAAAGCGAAGCTAATGAGCAGTTCTTC.

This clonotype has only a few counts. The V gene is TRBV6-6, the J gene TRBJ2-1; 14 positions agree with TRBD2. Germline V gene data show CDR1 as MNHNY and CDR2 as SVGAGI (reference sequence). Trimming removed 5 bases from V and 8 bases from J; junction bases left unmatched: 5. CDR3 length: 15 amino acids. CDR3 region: CASSRTSGGLDEQFF. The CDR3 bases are TGTGCCAGCAGTCGGACTAGCGGGGGGCTGGATGAGCAGTTCTTC.

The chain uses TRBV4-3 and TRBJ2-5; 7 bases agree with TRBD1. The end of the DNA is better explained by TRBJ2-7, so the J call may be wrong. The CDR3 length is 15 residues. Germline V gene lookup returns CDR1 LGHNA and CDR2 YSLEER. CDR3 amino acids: CASSQEGDRAYEQYF. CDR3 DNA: TGCGCCAGCAGCCAAGAAGGGGACAGAGCCTACGAGCAGTACTTC.

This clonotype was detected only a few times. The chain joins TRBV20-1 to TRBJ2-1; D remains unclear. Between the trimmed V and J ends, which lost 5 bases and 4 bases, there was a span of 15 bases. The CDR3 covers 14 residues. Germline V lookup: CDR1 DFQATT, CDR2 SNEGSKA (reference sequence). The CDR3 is CSAPRGLWYNEQFF. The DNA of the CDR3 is TGCAGTGCTCCTCGAGGTTTGTGGTACAATGAGCAGTTCTTC.

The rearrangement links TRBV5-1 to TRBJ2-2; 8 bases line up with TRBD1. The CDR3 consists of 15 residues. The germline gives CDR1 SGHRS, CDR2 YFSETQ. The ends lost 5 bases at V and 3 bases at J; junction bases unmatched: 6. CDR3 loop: CASSPAGGYTGELFF. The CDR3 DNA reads TGCGCCAGCAGTCCGGCAGGGGGCTACACCGGGGAGCTGTTTTTT. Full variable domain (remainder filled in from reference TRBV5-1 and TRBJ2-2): KAGVTQTPRYLIKTRGQQVTLSCSPISGHRSVSWYQQTPGQGLQFLFEYFSETQRNKGNFPGRFSGRQFSNSRSEMNVSTLELGDSALYLCASSPAGGYTGELFFGEGSRLTVL.

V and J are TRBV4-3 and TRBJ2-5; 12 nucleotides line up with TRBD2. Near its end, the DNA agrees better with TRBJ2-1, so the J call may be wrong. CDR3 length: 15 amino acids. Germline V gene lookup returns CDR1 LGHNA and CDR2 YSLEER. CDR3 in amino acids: CASSQDLLAGGMQFF. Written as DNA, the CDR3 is TGCGCCAGCAGCCAAGATCTACTAGCGGGAGGAATGCAGTTCTTC.

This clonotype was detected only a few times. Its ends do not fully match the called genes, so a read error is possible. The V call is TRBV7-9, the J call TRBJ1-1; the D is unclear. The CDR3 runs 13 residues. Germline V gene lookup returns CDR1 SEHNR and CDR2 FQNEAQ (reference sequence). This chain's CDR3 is CASSSRPNTEAFF. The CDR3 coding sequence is TGTGCCAGTAGCTCCCGGCCGAACACTGAAGCTTTCTTT. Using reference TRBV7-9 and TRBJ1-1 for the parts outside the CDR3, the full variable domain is DTGVSQNPRHKITKRGQNVTFRCDPISEHNRLYWYRQTLGQGPEFLTYFQNEAQLEKSRLLSDRFSAERPKGSFSTLEIQRTEQGDSAMYLCASSSRPNTEAFFGQGTRLTVV.

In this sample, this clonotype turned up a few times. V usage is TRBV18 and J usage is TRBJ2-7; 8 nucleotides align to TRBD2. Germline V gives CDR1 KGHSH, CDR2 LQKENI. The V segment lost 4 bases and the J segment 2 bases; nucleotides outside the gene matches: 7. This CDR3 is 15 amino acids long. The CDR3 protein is CASSRLAGEAYEQYF. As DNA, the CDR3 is TGTGCCAGCTCACGCCTAGCGGGCGAAGCCTACGAGCAGTACTTC.

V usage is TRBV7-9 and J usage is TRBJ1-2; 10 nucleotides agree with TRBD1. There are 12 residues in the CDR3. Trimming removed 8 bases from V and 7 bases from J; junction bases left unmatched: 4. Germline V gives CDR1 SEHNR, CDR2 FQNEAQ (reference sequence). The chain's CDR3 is CASHGDRGGYTF. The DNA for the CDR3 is TGTGCCAGCCACGGGGACAGGGGTGGCTACACCTTC.

CDR3 sequence reads: CASSLRGLTPQETQYF. Written as DNA, the CDR3 is TGTGCCAGCAGCTTAAGAGGACTAACCCCCCAAGAGACCCAGTACTTC. The chain employs TRBV7-9 and TRBJ2-5, with D maybe TRBD2 (6 bases). Germline CDR1 is SEHNR and CDR2 is FQNEAQ (reference sequence). CDR3 length: 16 residues. Trimming stripped 2 bases from V and 1 base from J, with 14 bases between.

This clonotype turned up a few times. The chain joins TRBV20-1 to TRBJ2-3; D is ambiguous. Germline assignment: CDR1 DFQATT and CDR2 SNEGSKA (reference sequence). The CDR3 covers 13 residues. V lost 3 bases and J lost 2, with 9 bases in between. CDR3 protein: CSASPVATDTQYF. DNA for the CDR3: TGCAGTGCTAGTCCAGTGGCCACAGATACGCAGTATTTT.

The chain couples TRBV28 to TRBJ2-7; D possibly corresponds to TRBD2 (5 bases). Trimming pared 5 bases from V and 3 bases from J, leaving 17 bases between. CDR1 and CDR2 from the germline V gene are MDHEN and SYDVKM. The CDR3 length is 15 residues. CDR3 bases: TGTGCCAGCAGTACCGGGATTATCGCCTTCTACGAGCAGTACTTC. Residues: CASSTGIIAFYEQYF.